This passage covers 24 T cell receptor beta chains from one sample sequenced in a study of CD8 T cells in ankylosing spondylitis. Study outcomes and limitations: Blood of patients with ankylosing spondylitis appeared to be characterized by a TCR beta motif of eight highly homologous variants.

One entry per CDR3 protein, called by TCRdb with MiXCR from the 5' RACE reads. This sample has a few hundred thousand distinct CDR3 sequences; 12% occur once, and the top ten carry almost 7%. What these receptors recognize is not known. The sample comprised blood, either unsorted or a sorted T cell fraction (not recorded which). The source of these receptors is a male donor with ankylosing spondylitis.

This clonotype showed up many times. The chain employs TRBV27 and TRBJ2-2; 9 nucleotides align to TRBD2. This CDR3 has 15 amino acids. CDR1 MNHEY and CDR2 SMNVEV come from the germline V gene (reference sequence). V dropped 2 bases and J dropped 3; count of bases not matched to a gene: 1. Here the CDR3 reads CASSLGGRDTGELFF. The CDR3 DNA sequence: TGTGCCAGCAGTTTAGGCGGGAGGGACACCGGGGAGCTGTTTTTT.

The chain joins TRBV19 to TRBJ2-1; D is perhaps TRBD1 (5 bases). This CDR3 is built from 14 residues. CDR1 is LNHDA, CDR2 SQIVND, per germline (reference sequence). Trimming removed 7 bases from V and 4 bases from J, with 14 bases in between. The CDR3 DNA sequence: TGTGCCAGTACGAGGACAACCGCTTACAATGAGCAGTTCTTC. Translating gives CASTRTTAYNEQFF.

Written as DNA, the CDR3 is TGTGCCAGCAGCCCAGATAACGGGGCGCGCATCGGAAAACTGTTTTTT. Translated, it gives CASSPDNGARIGKLFF. V and J are TRBV3-1 and TRBJ1-4, with D perhaps TRBD1 (5 bases). This CDR3 has 16 residues. The V gene lost 4 bases and the J gene lost 10 bases, with 22 bases spanning the gap. CDR1 and CDR2 (germline): LGHDT, YNNKEL (reference sequence).

A few counts support this clonotype. J is TRBJ2-1 and V is TRBV10-3, with D maybe TRBD2 (6 bases). This CDR3 spans 15 amino acids. In germline, CDR1 is ENHRY, CDR2 SYGVKD. V was cut by 10 bases and J by 4 bases, with 20 bases left in between. DNA for the CDR3: TGTGCCACCCGGGATTCCACTGGGGGGTACAATGAGCAGTTCTTC. It is translated as CATRDSTGGYNEQFF.

This clonotype was seen a handful of times. The chain couples TRBV7-9 to TRBJ2-5; TRBD2 aligns across 13 bases. The CDR3 spans 14 residues. The ends lost 10 bases at V and 3 bases at J; junction bases unmatched: 5. Germline CDR1 is SEHNR and CDR2 is FQNEAQ (reference sequence). The CDR3 nucleotides read TGTGCCACCACACTAGCGGGAGGGGAAGAGACCCAGTACTTC. Its protein is CATTLAGGEETQYF.

This clonotype was detected many times. The rearrangement joins TRBV5-5 to TRBJ2-7; 14 bases are a match to TRBD2. The ends lost 2 bases at V and 7 bases at J; junction bases unmatched: 5. There are 15 residues in the CDR3. Germline CDR1 is SGHKS and CDR2 is YYEKEE (reference sequence). The CDR3 DNA follows: TGTGCCAGCAGCTTTGGACTAGCGGGAGGACGGGAGCAGTACGTC. Its translation: CASSFGLAGGREQYV.

Many counts were recorded for this clonotype. This chain connects TRBV29-1 to TRBJ2-6; 8 bases fit TRBD2. The ends lost 5 bases at V and 0 bases at J; junction bases unmatched: 3. The CDR3 length is 15 residues. Germline V gene sequence: CDR1 SQVTM, CDR2 ANQGSEA. This CDR3 reads CSVPGGGSGANVLTF. DNA of the CDR3: TGCAGCGTTCCCGGGGGGGGCTCTGGGGCCAACGTCCTGACTTTC. The variable domain in full, completed from reference TRBV29-1 and TRBJ2-6, reads SAVISQKPSRDICQRGTSLTIQCQVDSQVTMMFWYRQQPGQSLTLIATANQGSEATYESGFVIDKFPISRPNLTFSTLTVSNMSPEDSSIYLCSVPGGGSGANVLTFGAGSRLTVL.

This chain links TRBV11-2 with TRBJ2-1, with 10 bases aligning to TRBD2. The CDR3 extends over 15 amino acids. Unmatched junction bases numbered 4, after V lost 4 bases and J lost 4 bases. Per germline, CDR1 SGHAT and CDR2 FQNNGV. CDR3 residues: CASSSTSGTYNEQFF. DNA for the CDR3: TGTGCCAGCAGCTCTACTAGCGGGACTTACAATGAGCAGTTCTTC.

This clonotype has more than one count but fewer than ten. The chain uses TRBV29-1 and TRBJ2-7; TRBD2 agrees at 8 bases. V dropped 5 bases and J dropped 6; count of bases not matched to a gene: 6. Germline V gene data show CDR1 as SQVTM and CDR2 as ANQGSEA. The CDR3 contains 12 residues. CDR3 nucleotides: TGCAGCGTTTATACTAGCGGTTCCGAGCAGTACGTC. Residues: CSVYTSGSEQYV.

This clonotype has just a few counts. The rearrangement joins TRBV14 to TRBJ1-6; the D gene is possibly TRBD1 (5 bases). The CDR3 has 18 residues. Deletions cut 1 base from V and 0 bases from J, with 13 bases between. Germline lookup yields CDR1 SGHDN and CDR2 FVKESK. CDR3 region: CASSQARGPGSYNSPLHF. CDR3 coding DNA: TGTGCCAGCAGCCAAGCTCGGGGACCAGGCTCCTATAATTCACCCCTCCACTTT.

The chain has TRBV5-1 and TRBJ2-1; D is possibly TRBD2 (6 bases). Trimming stripped 4 bases from V and 2 bases from J, with 13 bases between. Germline V gives CDR1 SGHRS, CDR2 YFSETQ. The CDR3 is 15 amino acids. The CDR3 loop is CASSISGVAYNEQFF. CDR3 DNA: TGCGCCAGCAGCATTTCGGGGGTAGCCTACAATGAGCAGTTCTTC. Variable domain in full (rest from reference TRBV5-1 and TRBJ2-1): KAGVTQTPRYLIKTRGQQVTLSCSPISGHRSVSWYQQTPGQGLQFLFEYFSETQRNKGNFPGRFSGRQFSNSRSEMNVSTLELGDSALYLCASSISGVAYNEQFFGPGTRLTVL.

This chain connects TRBV7-2 to TRBJ2-5; D perhaps matches TRBD1 (5 bases). The CDR3 consists of 14 residues. V was clipped by 1 base and J by 6 bases, with 12 bases between them. The germline gives CDR1 SGHTA, CDR2 FQGNSA. CDR3 in amino acids: CASSLEGRWKTQYF. CDR3 DNA: TGTGCCAGCAGCTTAGAGGGGCGCTGGAAGACCCAGTACTTC.

In its sample, this clonotype was seen a few times. This chain links TRBV29-1 with TRBJ2-7; D might be TRBD1 (5 bases). Germline CDR1 reads SQVTM; CDR2 reads ANQGSEA. The CDR3 has 14 residues. Between the trimmed V and J ends, which lost 4 bases and 2 bases, there was a span of 15 bases. The CDR3 sequence is CSVVGRGDPYEQYF. The DNA of the CDR3 is TGCAGCGTTGTGGGTAGGGGCGACCCCTACGAGCAGTACTTC.

The CDR3 spells CAWKGRVVWAEAFF. CDR3 bases: TGTGCCTGGAAAGGCAGGGTGGTATGGGCTGAAGCTTTCTTT. V usage is TRBV30 and J usage is TRBJ1-1; the D gene is possibly TRBD1 (5 bases). CDR1 and CDR2 from the germline V gene are GTSNPN and SVGIG (reference sequence). V dropped 4 bases and J dropped 6 bases, with 18 bases sitting between them. This CDR3 comprises 14 residues. Together with reference TRBV30 and TRBJ1-1, the CDR3 gives the full variable domain: SQTIHQWPATLVQPVGSPLSLECTVEGTSNPNLYWYRQAAGRGLQLLFYSVGIGQISSEVPQNLSASRPQDRQFILSSKKLLLSDSGFYLCAWKGRVVWAEAFFGQGTRLTVV.

The genes are TRBV6-1 and TRBJ2-1; perhaps TRBD2 as D (5 bases). There are 14 residues in the CDR3. The germline V gene has CDR1 MNHNS and CDR2 SASEGT. The germline V and J ends were trimmed by 1 base and 4 bases, with 8 bases remaining between them. The CDR3 reads CASSEGAGYNEQFF. CDR3 sequence (DNA): TGTGCCAGCAGTGAAGGCGCGGGTTACAATGAGCAGTTCTTC.

The chain uses TRBV7-9 and TRBJ1-2; D is possibly TRBD1 (6 bases). Per germline, CDR1 SEHNR and CDR2 FQNEAQ (reference sequence). V was cut by 5 bases and J by 1 base, with 11 bases left in between. The CDR3 totals 14 residues. The DNA of the CDR3 is TGTGCCAGCAGCCCGGGGACAATTAACTATGGCTACACCTTC. Translated: CASSPGTINYGYTF.

This clonotype was observed a few times. The V and J genes are TRBV20-1 and TRBJ2-1; 10 bases are a match to TRBD1. In germline, CDR1 is DFQATT, CDR2 SNEGSKA (reference sequence). With 5 bases clipped from V and 4 bases from J, the junction kept 5 bases outside the gene matches. The length of the CDR3 is 14 residues. The CDR3 DNA follows: TGCAGTGCTTATGACAGGGGGCGATACAATGAGCAGTTCTTC. This encodes CSAYDRGRYNEQFF.

This clonotype was seen at least ten times. The CDR3 region has the DNA TGTGCCAGCCACAGGTCGATGTTGAACACTGAAGCTTTCTTT. Protein: CASHRSMLNTEAFF. The chain couples TRBV2 to TRBJ1-1, with TRBD1 as a possible D gene (5 bases). The germline V gene has CDR1 SNHLY and CDR2 FYNNEI. Trimming pared 8 bases from V and 0 bases from J, leaving 13 bases between. The CDR3 contains 14 residues.

This clonotype was seen a handful of times. The chain recombines TRBV11-3 with TRBJ1-5; no clear D. The CDR3 has 13 residues. V lost 3 bases to trimming and J lost 4 bases, with 7 bases between them. Germline V CDR1 and CDR2: SGHNT, YENEEA. The DNA of the CDR3 is TGTGCCAGCAGCTTCCAACATAATCAGCCCCAGCATTTT. Translated: CASSFQHNQPQHF. The complete variable domain, with remaining parts taken from reference TRBV11-3 and TRBJ1-5, reads EAGVVQSPRYKIIEKKQPVAFWCNPISGHNTLYWYLQNLGQGPELLIRYENEEAVDDSQLPKDRFSAERLKGVDSTLKIQPAELGDSAVYLCASSFQHNQPQHFGDGTRLSIL.

This clonotype was found many times. The gene calls are TRBV20-1 and TRBJ2-7; D unresolved. Germline values: CDR1 DFQATT, CDR2 SNEGSKA (reference sequence). The CDR3 is made up of 14 amino acids. Trimming removed 0 bases at V and 6 bases at J, with 15 bases between. CDR3 residues: CSARDKELQPEQYF. CDR3 nucleotide sequence: TGCAGTGCTAGAGATAAAGAGTTGCAGCCCGAGCAGTACTTC.

This chain links TRBV27 with TRBJ1-6; D may be TRBD1 (6 bases). V gave up 4 bases and J gave up 7 bases, with 8 bases separating them. The germline gives CDR1 MNHEY, CDR2 SMNVEV (reference sequence). This CDR3 contains 13 residues. The CDR3 spells CASSWDTNSPLHF. CDR3 DNA: TGTGCCAGCAGTTGGGACACCAATTCACCCCTCCACTTT.

This clonotype was recorded many times. The rearrangement uses TRBV20-1 and TRBJ1-2; no firm D call. Germline V gene lookup returns CDR1 DFQATT and CDR2 SNEGSKA (reference sequence). Trimming removed 1 base at V and 2 bases at J, with 8 bases between. This CDR3 comprises 13 residues. DNA of the CDR3: TGCAGTGCTAGAGGGACGGCAAACTATGGCTACACCTTC. This codes for CSARGTANYGYTF.

The chain uses TRBV2 and TRBJ2-1; unclear D gene. Germline lookup yields CDR1 SNHLY and CDR2 FYNNEI. Between the trimmed V and J ends, which lost 4 bases and 13 bases, there was a span of 11 bases. There are 11 residues in the CDR3. In DNA form, the CDR3 reads TGTGCCAGCAGTGCCCACGCGCCACAGTTCTTC. Translating it yields CASSAHAPQFF.

The chain combines TRBV19 with TRBJ2-1, with 7 bases identical to TRBD2. The CDR3 extends over 14 amino acids. The germline V gene has CDR1 LNHDA and CDR2 SQIVND (reference sequence). Losses at the gene ends were 7 bases for V and 8 bases for J; bases not matched to a gene: 11. The CDR3 DNA is TGTGCCAGTACAGCGGCTCCTGGGGGGGATGAGCAGTTCTTC. The encoded protein is CASTAAPGGDEQFF.